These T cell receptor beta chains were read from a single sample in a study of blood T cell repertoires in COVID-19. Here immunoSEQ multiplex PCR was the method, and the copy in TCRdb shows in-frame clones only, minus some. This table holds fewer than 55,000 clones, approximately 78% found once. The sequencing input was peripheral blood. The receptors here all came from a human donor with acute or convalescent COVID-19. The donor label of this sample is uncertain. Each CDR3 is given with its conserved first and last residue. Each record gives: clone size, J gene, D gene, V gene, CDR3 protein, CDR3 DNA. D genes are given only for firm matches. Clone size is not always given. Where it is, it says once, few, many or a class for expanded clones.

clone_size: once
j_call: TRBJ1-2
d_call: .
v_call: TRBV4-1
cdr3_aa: CASSQAILFNYGYTF
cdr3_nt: TGCGCCAGCAGCCAAGCTATCCTATTTAACTATGGCTACACCTTC

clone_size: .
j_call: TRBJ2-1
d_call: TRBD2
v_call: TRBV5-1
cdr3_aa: CASGLAGVDEQFF
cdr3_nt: TGCGCCAGCGGATTAGCGGGAGTGGATGAGCAGTTCTTC

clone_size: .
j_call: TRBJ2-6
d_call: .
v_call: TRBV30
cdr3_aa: CAWSVQVGANVLTF
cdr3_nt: TGTGCCTGGAGTGTACAGGTTGGGGCCAACGTCCTGACTTTC

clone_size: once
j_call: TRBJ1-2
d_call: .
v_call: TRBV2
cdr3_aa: CASRSFYGYTF
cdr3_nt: TGTGCCAGCAGGAGCTTCTATGGCTACACCTTC

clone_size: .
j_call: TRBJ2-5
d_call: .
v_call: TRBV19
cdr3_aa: CASSPWGDQETQYF
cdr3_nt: TGTGCCAGTAGCCCATGGGGGGATCAAGAGACCCAGTACTTC

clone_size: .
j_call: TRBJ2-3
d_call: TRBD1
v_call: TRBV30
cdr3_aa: CAWSVTGDTQYF
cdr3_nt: TGTGCCTGGAGTGTAACAGGGGACACGCAGTATTTT

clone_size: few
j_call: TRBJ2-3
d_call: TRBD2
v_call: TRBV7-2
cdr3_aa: CASSLVFASGLKQYF
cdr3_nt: TGTGCCAGCAGCTTAGTATTTGCTAGCGGTCTGAAGCAGTATTTT

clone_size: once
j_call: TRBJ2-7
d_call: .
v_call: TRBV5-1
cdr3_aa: CASSLFLGQGSYEQYF
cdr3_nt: TGCGCCAGCAGCTTATTTTTAGGGCAGGGTTCCTACGAGCAGTACTTC

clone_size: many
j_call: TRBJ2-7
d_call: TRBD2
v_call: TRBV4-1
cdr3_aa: CASSQEGTGLAFYEQYF
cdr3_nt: TGCGCCAGCAGCCAAGAGGGTACGGGACTAGCCTTCTACGAGCAGTACTTC

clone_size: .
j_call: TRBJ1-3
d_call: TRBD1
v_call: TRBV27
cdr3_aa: CASRPIDRENTIYF
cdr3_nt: TGTGCCAGCAGACCAATTGACAGGGAAAACACCATATATTTT

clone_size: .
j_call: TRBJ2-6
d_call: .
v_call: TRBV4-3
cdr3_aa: CASSQGGSSGANVLTF
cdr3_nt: TGCGCCAGCAGCCAGGGGGGATCCTCTGGGGCCAACGTCCTGACTTTC

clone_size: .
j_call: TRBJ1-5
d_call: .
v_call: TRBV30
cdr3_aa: CACGTGGSNQPQHF
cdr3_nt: TGTGCCTGTGGGACCGGGGGAAGCAATCAGCCCCAGCATTTT

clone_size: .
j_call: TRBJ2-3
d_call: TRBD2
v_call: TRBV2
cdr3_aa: CASSSSGLAGALPGTQYF
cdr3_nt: TGTGCCAGCAGTTCGTCGGGACTAGCGGGGGCCCTACCGGGTACGCAGTATTTT

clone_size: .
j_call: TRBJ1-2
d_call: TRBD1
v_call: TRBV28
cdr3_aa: CASSKSLTGVYGYTF
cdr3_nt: TGTGCCAGCAGTAAATCATTAACAGGGGTCTATGGCTACACCTTC

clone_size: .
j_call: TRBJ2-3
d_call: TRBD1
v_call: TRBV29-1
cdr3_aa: CSTGTGADTQYF
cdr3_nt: TGCAGCACCGGGACAGGGGCAGATACGCAGTATTTT

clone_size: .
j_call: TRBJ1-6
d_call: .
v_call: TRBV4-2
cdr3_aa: CASSQDNSSPLHF
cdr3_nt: TGTGCCAGCAGCCAAGATAACAGTTCACCCCTCCACTTT

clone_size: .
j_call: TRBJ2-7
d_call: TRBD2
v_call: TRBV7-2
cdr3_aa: CASSQIAGGTYEQYF
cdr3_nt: TGTGCCAGCAGCCAGATAGCGGGGGGGACCTACGAGCAGTACTTC

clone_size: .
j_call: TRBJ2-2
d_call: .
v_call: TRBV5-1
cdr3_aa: CASDPGRGASRTGELFF
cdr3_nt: TGCGCCAGCGACCCAGGACGGGGGGCCTCGAGAACCGGGGAGCTGTTTTTT

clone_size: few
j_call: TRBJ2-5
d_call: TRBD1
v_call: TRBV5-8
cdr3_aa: CASSLRAGGPTGQETQYF
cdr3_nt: TGTGCCAGCAGCTTGAGGGCAGGGGGCCCAACCGGCCAAGAGACCCAGTACTTC

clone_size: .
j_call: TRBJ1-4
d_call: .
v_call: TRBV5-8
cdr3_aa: CASSLSFGNEKLFF
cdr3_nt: TGTGCCAGCAGCTTGAGCTTCGGGAATGAAAAACTGTTTTTT

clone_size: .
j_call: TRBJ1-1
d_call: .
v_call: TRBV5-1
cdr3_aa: CASSLAGVTEAFF
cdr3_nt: TGCGCCAGCAGCTTGGCAGGGGTCACTGAAGCTTTCTTT

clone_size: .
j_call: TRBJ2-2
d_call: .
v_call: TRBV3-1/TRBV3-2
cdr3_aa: CASSPLVAGELFF
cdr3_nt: TGTGCCAGCAGCCCACTAGTAGCGGGGGAGCTGTTTTTT

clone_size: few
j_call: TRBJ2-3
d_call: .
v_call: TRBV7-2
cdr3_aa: CASSLGAHPSTDTQYF
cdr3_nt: TGTGCCAGCAGCTTAGGGGCCCATCCTAGCACAGATACGCAGTATTTT

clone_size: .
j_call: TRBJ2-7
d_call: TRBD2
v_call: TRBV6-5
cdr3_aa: CASSSPGLARMSYF
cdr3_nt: TGTGCCAGCAGTTCGCCGGGACTAGCTCGGATGTCGTACTTC

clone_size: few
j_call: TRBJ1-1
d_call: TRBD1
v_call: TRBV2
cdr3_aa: CARDRGGDTEAFF
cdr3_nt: TGTGCCAGGGACAGGGGAGGGGACACTGAAGCTTTCTTT

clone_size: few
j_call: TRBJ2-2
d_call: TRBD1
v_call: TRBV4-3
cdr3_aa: CASSHSSGTGWTGELFF
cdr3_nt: TGCGCCAGCAGCCACAGTTCCGGGACAGGGTGGACCGGGGAGCTGTTTTTT